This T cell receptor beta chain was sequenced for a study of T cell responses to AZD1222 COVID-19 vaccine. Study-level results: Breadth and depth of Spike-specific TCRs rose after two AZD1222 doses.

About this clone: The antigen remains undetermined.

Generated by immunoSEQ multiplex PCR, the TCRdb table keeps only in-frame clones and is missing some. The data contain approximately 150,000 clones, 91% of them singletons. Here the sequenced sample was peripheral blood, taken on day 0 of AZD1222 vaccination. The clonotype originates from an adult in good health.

The CDR3 region has the DNA TGTGCCAGCAATCTGGACAGGGGACGGATGAACACTGAAGCTTTCTTT. Its translation: CASNLDRGRMNTEAFF. The rearrangement links TRBV2 to TRBJ1-1; the match to TRBD1 covers 9 bases. V dropped 7 bases and J dropped 0; count of bases not matched to a gene: 9. Germline lookup yields CDR1 SNHLY and CDR2 FYNNEI. The CDR3 covers 16 residues.